What follows are 10 T cell receptor beta chains derived from one specimen sequenced in a study of CD8+ T cells in alopecia areata. cDNA reverse transcribed from extracted RNA served as the sequencing template. Data came from immunoSEQ multiplex PCR; TCRdb stores just in-frame clones and leaves some out. This table has about 11,000 clones, approximately 60% appearing once. Punch biopsies of lesional scalp, plus peripheral blood, were taken from alopecia areata patients. The sample consisted of skin. The receptor set was obtained from a human donor with alopecia areata.

This clone was observed a single time. This rearrangement joins TRBV29-1 to TRBJ2-5, with D perhaps TRBD2 (5 bases). CDR3 size: 13 residues. Germline values: CDR1 SQVTM, CDR2 ANQGSEA. V lost 7 bases and J 5 bases, leaving 17 bases between the germline ends. The CDR3 region is CSAATGRGETQYF. CDR3 DNA: TGCAGCGCCGCGACTGGCAGAGGGGAGACCCAGTACTTC.

The chain uses TRBV25-1 and TRBJ2-7; D is possibly TRBD2 (5 bases). Per germline, CDR1 MGHDK and CDR2 SYGVNS. V lost 8 bases to trimming and J lost 7 bases, with 18 bases between them. The CDR3 spans 13 residues. For the CDR3, the DNA is TGTGCCAGCCAAAGGACTTTGACAAGGGAGCAGTACTTC. Its translation: CASQRTLTREQYF.

This clone was seen a handful of times. The chain recombines TRBV6-1 with TRBJ2-6; D might be TRBD1 (5 bases). V was cut by 0 bases and J by 0 bases, with 6 bases left in between. Germline V CDR1 and CDR2: MNHNS, SASEGT. The CDR3 length is 16 residues. Here the CDR3 DNA reads TGTGCCAGCAGTGAAGCGCAGGGCTCTGGGGCCAACGTCCTGACTTTC. Translated, it gives CASSEAQGSGANVLTF.

The chain couples TRBV29-1 to TRBJ2-7; TRBD1 aligns across 12 bases. From germline, CDR1 is SQVTM and CDR2 ANQGSEA. V was clipped by 4 bases and J by 4 bases; unmatched bases: 5. This CDR3 comprises 14 residues. The CDR3, as DNA: TGCAGCGTTGTGCGGGGACAGGGGGCATACGAGCAGTACTTC. It codes for CSVVRGQGAYEQYF.

The CDR3 nucleotides are TGTGCCAGCAGCCCACGGTGGGGCTCGGGTGAAAAACTGTTTTTT. This encodes CASSPRWGSGEKLFF. The chain couples TRBV14 to TRBJ1-4, with D perhaps matching TRBD1 (5 bases). Trimming left V 4 bases short and J 7 bases short, with 16 bases between. The CDR3 runs 15 residues. Germline lookup yields CDR1 SGHDN and CDR2 FVKESK.

J is TRBJ1-5 and V is TRBV6-7, with TRBD1 matching 8 bases. TRBV6-7 is labeled an ORF, and its function is uncertain. The CDR3 length is 11 residues. The CDR3 DNA reads as TGTGGCGACAGGGGAAATCAGCCCCAGCATTTT. This codes for CGDRGNQPQHF.

The V and J genes are TRBV7-3 and TRBJ2-1, with TRBD2 as a possible D gene (6 bases). Per germline, CDR1 SGHTA and CDR2 FQGTGA. Trimming removed 0 bases from V and 0 bases from J, with 12 bases in between. The CDR3 is made up of 17 amino acids. Written as DNA, the CDR3 is TGTGCCAGCAGCTTAACCCCTGGGGGGTACTCCTACAATGAGCAGTTCTTC. Translating gives CASSLTPGGYSYNEQFF.

The V gene is TRBV5-8, the J gene TRBJ2-7, with a tentative D call TRBD2 (6 bases). CDR1 is SGHTS, CDR2 YDEGEE, per germline. The CDR3 is made up of 14 amino acids. The V gene lost 2 bases and the J gene lost 7 bases, with 16 bases spanning the gap. CDR3 residues: CASSLQRERREQYF. Here the CDR3 DNA reads TGTGCCAGCAGCTTACAACGGGAGCGCCGGGAGCAGTACTTC. Supplemented by reference TRBV5-8 and TRBJ2-7, the full variable domain reads EAGVTQSPTHLIKTRGQQATLRCSPISGHTSVYWYQQALGLGLQFLLWYDEGEERNRGNFPPRFSGRQFPNYSSELNVNALELEDSALYLCASSLQRERREQYFGPGTRLTVT.

Here the CDR3 reads CASSQDFRGLGEQFF. The CDR3 DNA is TGTGCCAGCAGCCAAGATTTTCGAGGCCTTGGAGAGCAGTTCTTC. The rearrangement joins TRBV4-2 to TRBJ2-1; D is ambiguous. This CDR3 contains 15 residues. Trimming stripped 0 bases from V and 10 bases from J, with 16 bases between. CDR1 is LGHNA and CDR2 is YNFKEQ in the germline V gene.

Only one count was recorded for this clone. The chain combines TRBV29-1 with TRBJ1-5; 7 bases line up with TRBD1. The germline V gene has CDR1 SQVTM and CDR2 ANQGSEA. This CDR3 comprises 13 residues. The V segment lost 1 base and the J segment 4 bases; nucleotides outside the gene matches: 1. The CDR3 nucleotides are TGCAGCGTTGAAGCAGGGGGTAATCAGCCCCAGCATTTT. It translates to CSVEAGGNQPQHF.